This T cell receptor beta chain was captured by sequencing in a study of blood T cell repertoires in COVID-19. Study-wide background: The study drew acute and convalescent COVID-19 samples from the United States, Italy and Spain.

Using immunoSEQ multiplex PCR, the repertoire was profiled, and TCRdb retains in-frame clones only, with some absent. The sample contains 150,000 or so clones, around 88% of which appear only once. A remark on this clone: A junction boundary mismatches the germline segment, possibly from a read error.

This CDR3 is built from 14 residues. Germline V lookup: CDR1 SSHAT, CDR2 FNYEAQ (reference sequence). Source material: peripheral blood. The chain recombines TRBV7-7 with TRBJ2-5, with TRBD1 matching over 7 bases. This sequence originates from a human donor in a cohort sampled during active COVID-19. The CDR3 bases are TGTGCTAGCAGCCGCAGGGACAGACAAGAGACCCAGTACTTC. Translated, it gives CASSRRDRQETQYF. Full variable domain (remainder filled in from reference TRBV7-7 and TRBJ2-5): GAGVSQSPRYKVTKRGQDVTLRCDPISSHATLYWYQQALGQGPEFLTYFNYEAQPDKSGLPSDRFSAERPEGSISTLTIQRTEQRDSAMYRCASSRRDRQETQYFGPGTRLLVL.